Sequencing of this T cell receptor beta chain was carried out in a study of T cells in tuberculosis. Looking at the study overall: Sequenced TCRs come from CD1B-GMM tetramer-binding T cells. Study conclusions and caveats: Active tuberculosis alpha repertoires lay closer to GMM-specific TCRs than controls'. Smaller alpha distances in active tuberculosis partly reflected shorter CDR3-alpha lengths.

Documented time point: new active TB diagnosis, blood taken before or within 7 days of starting treatment. On average approximately 100,000 T cells per donor were immunosequenced. Notes on this clone: Antigen unknown.

The CDR3 contains 15 residues. Looked up from germline, CDR1 is SGHVS and CDR2 is FQNEAQ. V lost 5 bases to trimming and J lost 0 bases, with 11 bases between them. Measured with immunoSEQ multiplex PCR; TCRdb has only the in-frame clones, and not every one. The sample records over 25,000 clones, 92% being singletons. The starting material was PBMCs, obtained at tuberculosis diagnosis. The chain employs TRBV7-8 and TRBJ1-3, with D unresolved. The receptor was derived from an adult with tuberculosis. Some clones in this sample may be carry-over from other donors' samples. The chain's CDR3 is CASSAHLSSGNTIYF. The CDR3 nucleotides read TGTGCCAGCAGCGCCCACCTGAGCTCTGGAAACACCATATATTTT.